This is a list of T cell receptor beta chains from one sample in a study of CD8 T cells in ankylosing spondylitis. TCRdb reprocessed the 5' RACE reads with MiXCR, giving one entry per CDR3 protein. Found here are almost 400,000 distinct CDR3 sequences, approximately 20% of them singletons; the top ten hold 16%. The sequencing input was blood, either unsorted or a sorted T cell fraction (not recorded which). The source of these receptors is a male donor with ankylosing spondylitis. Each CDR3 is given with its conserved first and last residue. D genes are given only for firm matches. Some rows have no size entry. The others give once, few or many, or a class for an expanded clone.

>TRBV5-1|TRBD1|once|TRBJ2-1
CASSLDRGRGYNEQFF
TGCGCCAGCAGCTTGGACAGGGGGCGAGGGTACAATGAGCAGTTCTTC
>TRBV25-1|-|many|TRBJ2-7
CASSQSWPNEQYF
TGTGCCAGCAGTCAAAGTTGGCCCAACGAGCAGTACTTC
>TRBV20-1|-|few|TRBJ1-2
CSAGEGYGYTF
TGCAGTGCTGGAGAGGGCTATGGCTACACCTTC
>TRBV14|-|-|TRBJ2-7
CASSQPSGTQYF
TGTGCCAGCAGCCAACCCTCTGGCACGCAGTACTTC
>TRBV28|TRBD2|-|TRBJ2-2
CASSQLAGAHTGELFF
TGTGCCAGCAGTCAACTAGCGGGAGCCCACACCGGGGAGCTGTTTTTT
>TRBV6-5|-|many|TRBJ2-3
CASSYQGGTDTQYF
TGTGCCAGCAGTTACCAAGGAGGCACAGATACGCAGTATTTT
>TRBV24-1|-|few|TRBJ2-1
CATSDSDAGRVNNEQFF
TGTGCCACCAGTGACTCGGATGCGGGCAGGGTAAACAATGAGCAGTTCTTC
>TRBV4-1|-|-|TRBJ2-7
CASSQLPGSTHEQYF
TGCGCCAGCAGCCAACTCCCCGGTAGTACCCACGAGCAGTACTTC
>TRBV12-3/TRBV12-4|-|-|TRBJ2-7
CASSRAEFSEQYF
TGTGCCAGCAGCAGGGCGGAGTTCTCCGAGCAGTACTTC
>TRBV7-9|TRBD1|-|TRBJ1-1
CASSWTGLETEAFF
TGTGCCAGCAGCTGGACAGGGTTAGAAACTGAAGCTTTCTTT
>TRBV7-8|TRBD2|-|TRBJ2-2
CASSSKLAGGPGELFF
TGTGCCAGCAGCTCCAAGCTAGCGGGAGGGCCCGGGGAGCTGTTTTTT
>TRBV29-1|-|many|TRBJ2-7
CSVEHSYEQYF
TGCAGCGTTGAACACTCCTACGAGCAGTACTTC
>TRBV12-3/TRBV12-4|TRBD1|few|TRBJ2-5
CASSYRGPYQETQYF
TGTGCCAGCAGTTACAGGGGGCCCTATCAAGAGACCCAGTACTTC
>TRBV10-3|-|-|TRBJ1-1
CAISTGRTENTEAFF
TGTGCCATCAGCACGGGGAGGACGGAAAACACTGAAGCTTTCTTT
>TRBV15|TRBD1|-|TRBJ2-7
CATSRDPLLRGPYYEQYF
TGTGCCACCAGCAGAGACCCTCTCCTTAGGGGGCCATACTACGAGCAGTACTTC
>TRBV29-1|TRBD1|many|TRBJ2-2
CSVPGTANTGELFF
TGCAGCGTTCCCGGGACAGCGAACACCGGGGAGCTGTTTTTT
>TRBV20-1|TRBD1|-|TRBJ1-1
CSADQTGGNTEAFF
TGCAGTGCTGACCAGACAGGGGGCAACACTGAAGCTTTCTTT
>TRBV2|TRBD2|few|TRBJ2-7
CASTPLLAVYEQYF
TGTGCCAGCACGCCCCTACTAGCGGTCTACGAGCAGTACTTC
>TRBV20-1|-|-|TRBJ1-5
CSARGQGFQPQHF
TGCAGTGCTAGAGGCCAGGGTTTTCAGCCCCAGCATTTT
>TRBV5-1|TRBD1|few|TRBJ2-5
CASSSPAGGFETQYF
TGCGCCAGCAGCTCCCCGGCAGGGGGTTTTGAGACCCAGTACTTC
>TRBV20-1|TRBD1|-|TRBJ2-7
CSASPGTANSYEQYF
TGCAGTGCTAGTCCCGGGACAGCGAATTCCTACGAGCAGTACTTC
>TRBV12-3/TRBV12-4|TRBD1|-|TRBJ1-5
CASSWDRSNQPQHF
TGTGCCAGCAGTTGGGACAGGAGCAATCAGCCCCAGCATTTT
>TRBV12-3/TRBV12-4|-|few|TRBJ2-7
CASSRQTAREQYF
TGTGCCAGCAGTCGGCAGACCGCGCGCGAGCAGTACTTC
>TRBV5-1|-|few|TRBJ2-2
CASSHGPSTGELFF
TGCGCCAGCAGCCACGGACCTTCCACCGGGGAGCTGTTTTTT
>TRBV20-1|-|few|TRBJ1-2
CSAPPGSGRGYTF
TGCAGTGCACCCCCGGGAAGCGGTCGTGGCTACACCTTC
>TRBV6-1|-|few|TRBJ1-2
CASSISVRGGYTF
TGTGCCAGCAGTATTTCGGTGCGTGGAGGCTACACCTTC
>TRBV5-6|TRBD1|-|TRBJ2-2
CASSWTGDFAGELFF
TGTGCCAGCAGCTGGACAGGGGATTTTGCCGGGGAGCTGTTTTTT
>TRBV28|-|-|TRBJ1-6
CASSKGRVGNSPLHF
TGTGCCAGCAGCAAAGGACGTGTGGGAAATTCACCCCTCCACTTT
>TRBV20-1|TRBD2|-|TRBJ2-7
CSARKISGRHYEQYF
TGCAGTGCTAGAAAGATCAGCGGGAGACATTACGAGCAGTACTTC
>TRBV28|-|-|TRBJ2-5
CASSPHRSLNGETQYF
TGTGCCAGCAGCCCTCACAGGAGTCTAAATGGGGAGACCCAGTACTTC
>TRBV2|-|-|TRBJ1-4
CAITTLSLFF
TGTGCCATCACGACACTTTCACTGTTTTTT
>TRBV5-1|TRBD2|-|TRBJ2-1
CASSLAAGGPENEQFF
TGCGCCAGCAGCTTGGCGGCGGGAGGGCCTGAAAATGAGCAGTTCTTC